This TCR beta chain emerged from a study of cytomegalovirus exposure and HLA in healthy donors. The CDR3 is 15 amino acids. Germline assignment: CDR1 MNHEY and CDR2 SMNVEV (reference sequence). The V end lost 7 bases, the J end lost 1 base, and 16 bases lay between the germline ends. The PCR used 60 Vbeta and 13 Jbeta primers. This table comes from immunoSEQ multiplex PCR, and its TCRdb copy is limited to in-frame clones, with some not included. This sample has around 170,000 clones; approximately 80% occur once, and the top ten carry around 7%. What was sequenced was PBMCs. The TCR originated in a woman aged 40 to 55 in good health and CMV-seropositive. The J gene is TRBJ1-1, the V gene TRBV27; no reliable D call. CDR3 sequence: CASNDWRAPNTEAFF. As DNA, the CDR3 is TGTGCCAGCAACGATTGGAGGGCCCCGAACACTGAAGCTTTCTTT.